Shown below are 17 T cell receptor beta chains from a single sample sequenced in a study of blood T cells in healthy people across ages. Next came a second PCR, run for about 7 to 12 cycles, which used a sample-barcoded 5' primer along with a J-beta primer mix. TCRdb processed the 5' RACE reads anew with MiXCR; each CDR3 protein has one entry. In the table there are under 800,000 distinct CDR3 sequences, around 21% of which are singletons. The sequenced material came from blood. The origin of the receptors is a man between 65 and 85 years old in good health.

For this clonotype: This may arise from a read error, as a much more abundant clone is one base away. The chain employs TRBV27 and TRBJ2-1; TRBD2 agrees at 10 bases. Unmatched junction bases numbered 5, after V lost 6 bases and J lost 3 bases. The CDR3 is 15 amino acids. Germline-derived CDR1 and CDR2 are MNHEY and SMNVEV (reference sequence). The CDR3 DNA reads as TGTGCCAGCAGGCCCGGGACTAGCGTCTACAATGAGCAGTTCTTC. It specifies CASRPGTSVYNEQFF.

The V and J genes are TRBV7-6 and TRBJ2-2; TRBD2 is a possible D gene (5 bases). Germline V gene sequence: CDR1 SGHVS, CDR2 FNYEAQ. The CDR3 has 13 residues. Between the trimmed V and J ends, which lost 2 bases and 8 bases, there was a span of 9 bases. The CDR3 nucleotides are TGTGCCAGCAGCTTAAGCGGCGGAGGGGAGCTGTTTTTT. Encoded protein: CASSLSGGGELFF. Variable domain in full (rest from reference TRBV7-6 and TRBJ2-2): GAGVSQSPRYKVTKRGQDVALRCDPISGHVSLYWYRQALGQGPEFLTYFNYEAQQDKSGLPNDRFSAERPEGSISTLTIQRTEQRDSAMYRCASSLSGGGELFFGEGSRLTVL.

The chain joins TRBV10-3 to TRBJ2-7; D not resolved. Trimming removed 3 bases from V and 2 bases from J, with 5 bases in between. Germline V gene data show CDR1 as ENHRY and CDR2 as SYGVKD. CDR3 size: 12 residues. The CDR3 region has the DNA TGTGCCATCAGTGACAACGCCTACGAGCAGTACTTC. Protein product: CAISDNAYEQYF.

This clonotype was recorded many times. V gene TRBV29-1 combines with J gene TRBJ2-5; D remains ambiguous. Germline loops: CDR1 SQVTM, CDR2 ANQGSEA. The ends were cut back, 7 bases at V and 1 base at J, with 10 bases in the middle. The CDR3 runs 12 residues. The CDR3 sequence: CSGARFQETQYF. The CDR3 DNA is TGCAGCGGCGCCAGGTTCCAAGAGACCCAGTACTTC.

V gene TRBV21-1 combines with J gene TRBJ2-1; no check of the table's D call, TRBD1, against the DNA was made. TRBV21-1 is a documented pseudogene. The CDR3 totals 19 residues. CDR3 region: CASSKARPLGGGRGNEQFF. CDR3 in DNA: TGTGCCAGCAGCAAAGCGAGACCCTTGGGGGGGGGCAGGGGAAATGAGCAGTTCTTC.

This clonotype was found a few times. This chain joins TRBV5-1 and TRBJ1-2; TRBD1 aligns across 7 bases. V gave up 1 base and J gave up 0 bases; unmatched junction bases: 0. CDR3 length: 14 residues. CDR1 is SGHRS, CDR2 YFSETQ, per germline. Here the CDR3 DNA reads TGCGCCAGCAGCTTGACAGGGGCTAACTATGGCTACACCTTC. This codes for CASSLTGANYGYTF.

This clonotype has just a few counts. The V call is TRBV6-1, the J call TRBJ2-5; 7 bases fit TRBD2. V lost 1 base, J lost 3 bases, and 5 bases stayed unmatched. The CDR3 is 15 amino acids. Per germline, CDR1 MNHNS and CDR2 SASEGT. In DNA, the CDR3 is TGTGCCAGCAGTGAAGTCCCTAGCGGCAAAGAGACCCAGTACTTC. Residues: CASSEVPSGKETQYF.

This clonotype has more than one count but fewer than ten. The chain links TRBV27 to TRBJ2-2; tentatively, D is TRBD1 (5 bases). The CDR3 consists of 16 residues. Between the trimmed V and J ends, which lost 4 bases and 1 base, there was a span of 13 bases. CDR1 MNHEY and CDR2 SMNVEV come from the germline V gene (reference sequence). As DNA, the CDR3 is TGTGCCAGCAGTTCGACGGCAGGGAAGAACACCGGGGAGCTGTTTTTT. It encodes CASSSTAGKNTGELFF.

The chain joins TRBV3-1 to TRBJ2-1; D is undetermined. Trimming shortened V by 0 bases and J by 8 bases, and 11 bases separated the two germline ends. CDR1 is LGHDT and CDR2 is YNNKEL in the germline V gene (reference sequence). The CDR3 consists of 14 residues. The CDR3 nucleotides are TGTGCCAGCAGCCAAGATGGGTTTCCAGATGAGCAGTTCTTC. The encoded protein is CASSQDGFPDEQFF.

V gene TRBV20-1 combines with J gene TRBJ2-1; 10 bases match TRBD2. V trimming: 6 bases; J trimming: 7 bases; junction bases outside the gene matches: 6. This CDR3 is built from 13 residues. The germline V gene encodes CDR1 DFQATT and CDR2 SNEGSKA (reference sequence). This CDR3 is CSAVRTSGNEQFF. Written as DNA, the CDR3 is TGCAGTGCGGTTAGGACTAGCGGAAATGAGCAGTTCTTC.

This chain links TRBV11-2 with TRBJ2-7, with 8 bases lining up with TRBD1. Germline V gene lookup returns CDR1 SGHAT and CDR2 FQNNGV. V lost 6 bases and J lost 4; bases outside the gene matches: 8. The CDR3 has 14 residues. CDR3 coding DNA: TGTGCCAGCAGACGCACAGGGGGTGAGTACGAGCAGTACTTC. It specifies CASRRTGGEYEQYF.

On this clonotype: Germline and junction disagree at one end, which may indicate a read error. The rearrangement links TRBV12-5 to TRBJ2-5; D gene ambiguous. The length of the CDR3 is 11 residues. The V gene's germline CDR1 is LGHNT and CDR2 FRNRAP. The DNA of the CDR3 is TGTGCTAGTGGTTTTGGTGAGACCCGGTACTTC. It encodes CASGFGETRYF. The full variable domain, rest sourced from reference TRBV12-5 and TRBJ2-5, is DARVTQTPRHKVTEMGQEVTMRCQPILGHNTVFWYRQTMMQGLELLAYFRNRAPLDDSGMPKDRFSAEMPDATLATLKIQPSEPRDSAVYFCASGFGETRYFGPGTRLLVL.

The chain uses TRBV2 and TRBJ2-5, with TRBD2 matching 10 bases. The CDR3 is made up of 15 amino acids. CDR1 and CDR2 from the germline V gene are SNHLY and FYNNEI. Trimming removed 2 bases from V and 3 bases from J; junction bases left unmatched: 3. CDR3 residues: CASSEWLAGEETQYF. CDR3 bases: TGTGCCAGCAGTGAATGGCTAGCGGGAGAAGAGACCCAGTACTTC. Variable domain in full (rest from reference TRBV2 and TRBJ2-5): EPEVTQTPSHQVTQMGQEVILRCVPISNHLYFYWYRQILGQKVEFLVSFYNNEISEKSEIFDDQFSVERPDGSNFTLKIRSTKLEDSAMYFCASSEWLAGEETQYFGPGTRLLVL.

The sample holds a few counts of this clonotype. The rearrangement uses TRBV11-2 and TRBJ2-1; 16 bases align to TRBD2. Trimming cost V 1 base and J 8 bases; bases outside gene matches: 11. Germline CDR1 and CDR2: SGHAT and FQNNGV. The CDR3 runs 19 residues. The CDR3 region has the DNA TGTGCCAGCAGCTTAGTCGGGACTAGCGGGAGGGCCACAATTCATGAGCAGTTCTTC. Translation gives CASSLVGTSGRATIHEQFF.

This rearrangement joins TRBV12-3 or TRBV12-4 to TRBJ2-1, with 11 bases lining up with TRBD2. CDR3 length: 21 amino acids. The ends lost 2 bases at V and 1 base at J; junction bases unmatched: 16. For the CDR3, the DNA is TGTGCCAGCAGTTTACGCCCCCTAGGTAGCGGGAGGGCCGGGTCCTACAATGAGCAGTTCTTC. It encodes CASSLRPLGSGRAGSYNEQFF.

The sample holds a few counts of this clonotype. This rearrangement joins TRBV10-3 to TRBJ2-1; tentative D call: TRBD2 (5 bases). This CDR3 spans 16 amino acids. CDR1 is ENHRY, CDR2 SYGVKD, per germline. V lost 2 bases, J lost 6 bases, and 17 bases lay in between. The CDR3 sequence is CAISEEGPSKSNEQFF. DNA of the CDR3: TGTGCCATCAGTGAGGAGGGCCCATCTAAATCCAATGAGCAGTTCTTC.

This clonotype was seen a handful of times. V and J are TRBV19 and TRBJ2-1; TRBD2 aligns across 9 bases. Germline values: CDR1 LNHDA, CDR2 SQIVND (reference sequence). The CDR3 runs 17 residues. Unmatched junction bases numbered 14, after V lost 5 bases and J lost 6 bases. This CDR3 is CASSPNPGLAVVNEQFF. Here the CDR3 DNA reads TGTGCCAGTAGTCCTAACCCGGGACTAGCAGTAGTCAATGAGCAGTTCTTC.